These 4 T cell receptor beta chains came from one sample sequenced in a study of blood T cells in healthy people across ages (dated by TCRdb to between 2015 and 2017). The method behind the library was 5' RACE. The run used an Illumina HiSeq 2500. The second PCR ran for roughly 7 to 11 cycles and used a J-beta primer mix along with a sample-barcoded 5' primer. The public reads were quality trimmed at Q25 with fastp and then assembled into clones with MiXCR by TCRdb, keeping productive beta chains. Each CDR3 protein gets just one entry, which takes the most common genes and DNA from the rows behind it. The table for this sample lists about 970,000 distinct CDR3 sequences; roughly 51% of them were counted only once. Around a fifth of the sample is taken by the ten largest. The sequencing input was blood. Receptors originate from a woman aged 60-70 years in good health.

This clonotype has a handful of counts. The chain couples TRBV4-1 to TRBJ1-1, with a weak D call TRBD1 (6 bases). There are 14 residues in the CDR3. Trimming took 2 bases from V and 5 from J, leaving 12 bases between them. Germline assignment: CDR1 MGHRA and CDR2 YSYEKL. CDR3 in amino acids: CASSQMEGGTEAFF. CDR3 in DNA: TGCGCCAGCAGCCAAATGGAGGGGGGTACTGAAGCTTTCTTT.

V is TRBV12-5 and J is TRBJ2-1, with D unresolved. Germline V gives CDR1 LGHNT, CDR2 FRNRAP. V was shortened by 3 bases and J by 10 bases, with 10 bases between the two germline ends. The CDR3 has 12 residues. This CDR3 reads CASGLEVGEQFF. CDR3 DNA: TGTGCTAGTGGTTTAGAGGTTGGAGAGCAGTTCTTC.

The chain carries TRBV7-9 and TRBJ1-2; 8 nucleotides agree with TRBD1. Germline CDR1 is SEHNR and CDR2 is FQNEAQ (reference sequence). The CDR3 is made up of 18 amino acids. V lost 1 base, J lost 1 base, and 11 bases stayed unmatched. The CDR3 reads CASSLVYTGTGYNYGYTF. CDR3 bases: TGTGCCAGCAGCTTAGTATACACCGGGACAGGCTATAACTATGGCTACACCTTC.

V is TRBV20-1 and J is TRBJ2-4; 7 bases agree with TRBD1. The end of the DNA aligns better with TRBJ2-5, so the J call may be wrong. This CDR3 region has 14 residues. Per the germline V gene, CDR1 is DFQATT and CDR2 is SNEGSKA (reference sequence). The DNA of the CDR3 is TGCAGTGCATCCGACCCGACAGGGTTAGAGACCCAGTACTTC. Its translation is CSASDPTGLETQYF.